The 8 T cell receptor beta chains presented below share a single source sample, sequenced in a study of T cells in narcolepsy. TCRdb's table, derived via immunoSEQ multiplex PCR, lists solely in-frame clones and lacks some. The sample carries under 40,000 clones, around 83% recorded once. What was sequenced was memory (CD45RA-) CD4+ T cells from blood. The receptors come from a human donor in good health.

This clone has a handful of counts. The V gene is TRBV2, the J gene TRBJ1-4; D ambiguous. The CDR3 runs 13 residues. Trimming left V 4 bases short and J 14 bases short, with 17 bases between. Germline assignment: CDR1 SNHLY and CDR2 FYNNEI. CDR3 protein: CASSGNPSASLFF. In DNA, the CDR3 is TGTGCCAGCAGTGGAAATCCATCGGCTAGTCTGTTTTTT.

The rearrangement uses TRBV12-2 and TRBJ2-5; the table assigns TRBD2, which was not confirmed against the DNA. TRBV12-2 is flagged as a pseudogene. This CDR3 contains 12 residues. The CDR3 region has the DNA TGTGCAAGTCGCTTAGCGGGGGAGGACCAGTACTTC. Translation gives CASRLAGEDQYF.

The chain carries TRBV11-2 and TRBJ1-1, with a possible D match to TRBD1 (6 bases). CDR3 length: 16 amino acids. V gave up 6 bases and J gave up 1 base, with 18 bases separating them. Germline values: CDR1 SGHAT, CDR2 FQNNGV. The CDR3 region is CASRTLTGRTNTEAFF. For the CDR3, the DNA is TGTGCCAGCAGGACCCTGACAGGCCGGACGAACACTGAAGCTTTCTTT.

The chain recombines TRBV11-1 with TRBJ1-2; 8 positions agree with TRBD1. V dropped 8 bases and J dropped 7; count of bases not matched to a gene: 9. The CDR3 has 13 amino acids. Germline CDR1 is SGHAT and CDR2 is FQDESV (reference sequence). The CDR3 protein is CASLPQGARGYTF. The CDR3 DNA follows: TGTGCCAGCCTACCTCAGGGGGCGCGTGGCTACACCTTC.

The J gene is TRBJ1-1, the V gene TRBV18; 10 positions agree with TRBD1. The germline V gene has CDR1 KGHSH and CDR2 LQKENI. Unmatched junction bases numbered 4, after V lost 3 bases and J lost 3 bases. This CDR3 comprises 15 residues. CDR3 sequence reads: CASSPGTGADTEAFF. The CDR3 DNA reads as TGTGCCAGCTCACCCGGGACAGGGGCGGACACTGAAGCTTTCTTT.

The V and J genes are TRBV11-2 and TRBJ2-1; no reliable D call. This CDR3 has 14 residues. Germline-derived CDR1 and CDR2 are SGHAT and FQNNGV. V was trimmed by 1 base and J by 5 bases, leaving 9 bases between them. The DNA of the CDR3 is TGTGCCAGCAGCTTAGCTGCAGCGAACAATGAGCAGTTCTTC. It yields the protein CASSLAAANNEQFF.

The chain couples TRBV2 to TRBJ1-2, with 7 bases aligning to TRBD1. Germline trimming cut 5 bases from V and 7 bases from J; bases unmatched to any gene: 7. This CDR3 is built from 13 residues. Germline CDR1 is SNHLY and CDR2 is FYNNEI. CDR3 protein: CASSTGVDCGYTF. CDR3 nucleotides: TGTGCCAGCAGTACAGGGGTAGACTGTGGCTACACCTTC.

V gene TRBV29-1 combines with J gene TRBJ2-1, with TRBD1 identical over 7 bases. The CDR3 is 12 residues long. CDR1 and CDR2 from the germline V gene are SQVTM and ANQGSEA. The trim removed 2 bases at V and 8 bases at J, leaving 3 bases unmatched. This chain's CDR3 is CSVEKGGYEQFF. The CDR3 DNA reads as TGCAGCGTTGAAAAAGGGGGCTATGAGCAGTTCTTC.